A single sample gave rise to the 16 T cell receptor beta chains below, sequenced in a study of blood T cell repertoires in COVID-19. The table came from immunoSEQ multiplex PCR; TCRdb's copy has only in-frame clones and leaves some out. The data contain just under 250,000 clones, about 89% of them singletons. The sample comprised PBMCs or T cells enriched from blood (not recorded which). The receptors were sampled from a woman aged 25 to 45 who had recovered from COVID-19.

The chain employs TRBV30 and TRBJ1-3, with 11 bases that match TRBD1. CDR1 is GTSNPN and CDR2 is SVGIG in the germline V gene (reference sequence). J gave up 8 bases and V 0 bases, and 6 bases lay outside the gene matches. The CDR3 totals 15 residues. CDR3 region: CAWSVPDRGLDTIYF. The CDR3 DNA reads as TGTGCCTGGAGTGTACCGGACAGGGGGCTGGACACCATATATTTT. Full variable domain (rest looked up from reference TRBV30 and TRBJ1-3): SQTIHQWPATLVQPVGSPLSLECTVEGTSNPNLYWYRQAAGRGLQLLFYSVGIGQISSEVPQNLSASRPQDRQFILSSKKLLLSDSGFYLCAWSVPDRGLDTIYFGEGSWLTVV.

The chain carries TRBV28 and TRBJ1-5, with a possible D match to TRBD1 (6 bases). The germline V gene has CDR1 MDHEN and CDR2 SYDVKM. The V and J ends lost 5 bases and 2 bases respectively, with 16 bases between them. CDR3 size: 16 residues. CDR3 sequence reads: CASSPLGGAGNQPQHF. Written as DNA, the CDR3 is TGTGCCAGCAGTCCCCTTGGGGGGGCTGGCAATCAGCCCCAGCATTTT.

The chain couples TRBV7-2 to TRBJ1-2; D ambiguous. This CDR3 has 15 amino acids. V was clipped by 1 base and J by 0 bases, with 9 bases between them. Germline assignment: CDR1 SGHTA and CDR2 FQGNSA. The CDR3 region has the DNA TGTGCCAGCAGCTTAGACCAGAACCCTAACTATGGCTACACCTTC. As protein: CASSLDQNPNYGYTF.

The chain is built from TRBV28 and TRBJ1-6; 10 nucleotides agree with TRBD1. The germline V gene encodes CDR1 MDHEN and CDR2 SYDVKM. V was pared by 7 bases and J by 15 bases, with 9 bases of the junction left unmatched. CDR3 length: 13 amino acids. Here the CDR3 reads CASTPGQGYHLHF. Here the CDR3 DNA reads TGTGCCAGCACCCCGGGACAGGGGTACCACCTCCACTTT.

The V call is TRBV10-3, the J call TRBJ1-2; TRBD1 might be the D (5 bases). This CDR3 spans 13 amino acids. The V gene's germline CDR1 is ENHRY and CDR2 SYGVKD. V lost 4 bases to trimming and J lost 7 bases, with 13 bases between them. CDR3 loop: CAISVQGPGGYTF. The DNA for the CDR3 is TGTGCCATCAGTGTTCAGGGTCCAGGTGGCTACACCTTC.

J is TRBJ2-7 and V is TRBV6-2 or TRBV6-3, with TRBD1 as a possible D gene (6 bases). V gave up 6 bases and J gave up 0 bases, with 18 bases separating them. This CDR3 has 16 amino acids. Germline assignment: CDR1 MNHEY and CDR2 SVGEGT. CDR3 nucleotide sequence: TGTGCCAGCAGCCATAGGGACATCCAGGGCTCCTACGAGCAGTACTTC. This sequence encodes CASSHRDIQGSYEQYF.

The gene calls are TRBV30 and TRBJ1-2; D might be TRBD1 (6 bases). The germline V and J ends were trimmed by 3 bases and 2 bases, with 10 bases remaining between them. This CDR3 has 13 amino acids. Germline lookup yields CDR1 GTSNPN and CDR2 SVGIG (reference sequence). The CDR3 DNA follows: TGTGCCTGGAGCGCGGACAGCAACTATGGCTACACCTTC. It codes for CAWSADSNYGYTF. The entire variable domain, with the rest obtained from reference TRBV30 and TRBJ1-2, is as follows: SQTIHQWPATLVQPVGSPLSLECTVEGTSNPNLYWYRQAAGRGLQLLFYSVGIGQISSEVPQNLSASRPQDRQFILSSKKLLLSDSGFYLCAWSADSNYGYTFGSGTRLTVV.

This clone appeared a few times. This rearrangement joins TRBV18 to TRBJ1-2; 7 positions match TRBD1. V shed 4 bases and J 4 bases; nucleotides not matched to a gene: 6. This CDR3 has 14 amino acids. From germline, CDR1 is KGHSH and CDR2 LQKENI. The CDR3 coding sequence is TGTGCCAGCTCACAGTTAGGGGACAGCTATGGCTACACCTTC. This codes for CASSQLGDSYGYTF.

This chain uses TRBV6-5 with TRBJ2-1, with TRBD1 identical over 7 bases. Germline V gives CDR1 MNHEY, CDR2 SVGAGI. Trimming removed 10 bases from V and 3 bases from J; junction bases left unmatched: 6. The CDR3 consists of 13 residues. The CDR3 region is CATHRDSYNEQFF. CDR3 coding DNA: TGTGCCACCCACAGGGACAGCTACAATGAGCAGTTCTTC.

This clone appeared a single time. The CDR3 sequence: CASSQGVTGGFEKLFF. CDR3 DNA: TGCGCCAGCAGCCAGGGGGTGACAGGGGGTTTTGAAAAACTGTTTTTT. The genes are TRBV4-3 and TRBJ1-4; 9 bases line up with TRBD1. Per the germline V gene, CDR1 is LGHNA and CDR2 is YSLEER. The J segment lost 7 bases and the V segment lost 3 bases, leaving 9 bases of the junction unmatched. The CDR3 runs 16 residues.

The chain employs TRBV30 and TRBJ1-6; D ambiguous. The V end lost 3 bases, the J end lost 3 bases, and 6 bases lay between the germline ends. The CDR3 runs to 13 residues. Germline V gene data show CDR1 as GTSNPN and CDR2 as SVGIG (reference sequence). The CDR3 bases are TGTGCCTGGAGCACAGACTATAATTCACCCCTCCACTTT. This translates into CAWSTDYNSPLHF.

The J gene is TRBJ2-2, the V gene TRBV6-5; D is undetermined. V was shortened by 5 bases and J by 6 bases, with 13 bases between the two germline ends. Germline assignment: CDR1 MNHEY and CDR2 SVGAGI. This CDR3 contains 14 residues. The CDR3 DNA is TGTGCCAGCAGTCCCGAGGTTTACGCCGGGGAGCTGTTTTTT. Its protein product is CASSPEVYAGELFF.

The chain is built from TRBV25-1 and TRBJ2-4; maybe TRBD2 (6 bases). The ends were cut back, 1 base at V and 9 bases at J, with 16 bases in the middle. Germline V gives CDR1 MGHDK, CDR2 SYGVNS. This CDR3 is built from 15 residues. CDR3 in amino acids: CASSESGDRGSIQYF. In DNA, the CDR3 is TGTGCCAGCAGTGAATCGGGGGATAGAGGGAGCATTCAGTACTTC.

The V and J genes are TRBV27 and TRBJ2-5; weak D call: TRBD1 (5 bases). The V end was cut by 4 bases, the J end by 4 bases, with 10 bases between. Germline CDR1 is MNHEY and CDR2 is SMNVEV (reference sequence). This CDR3 spans 13 amino acids. The CDR3: CASSWQGGETQYF. The CDR3 DNA sequence: TGTGCCAGCAGTTGGCAGGGTGGAGAGACCCAGTACTTC.

The genes are TRBV18 and TRBJ1-4; D possibly corresponds to TRBD1 (6 bases). The V gene lost 3 bases and the J gene lost 5 bases, with 13 bases spanning the gap. The CDR3 contains 15 residues. CDR1 KGHSH and CDR2 LQKENI come from the germline V gene. The CDR3 protein is CASSPRTVLNEKLFF. CDR3 DNA sequence: TGTGCCAGCTCACCTAGGACAGTTTTAAATGAAAAACTGTTTTTT. The full variable domain, rest sourced from reference TRBV18 and TRBJ1-4, is NAGVMQNPRHLVRRRGQEARLRCSPMKGHSHVYWYRQLPEEGLKFMVYLQKENIIDESGMPKERFSAEFPKEGPSILRIQQVVRGDSAAYFCASSPRTVLNEKLFFGSGTQLSVL.

The rearrangement joins TRBV7-2 to TRBJ1-4, with 8 bases aligning to TRBD1. After removal of 5 bases from V and 4 bases from J, the junction contained 6 bases not matched to a gene. CDR3 size: 15 residues. Germline lookup yields CDR1 SGHTA and CDR2 FQGNSA. CDR3 nucleotides: TGTGCCAGCAGCCCCCGGACAGGGAGTAATGAAAAACTGTTTTTT. Translating it yields CASSPRTGSNEKLFF.